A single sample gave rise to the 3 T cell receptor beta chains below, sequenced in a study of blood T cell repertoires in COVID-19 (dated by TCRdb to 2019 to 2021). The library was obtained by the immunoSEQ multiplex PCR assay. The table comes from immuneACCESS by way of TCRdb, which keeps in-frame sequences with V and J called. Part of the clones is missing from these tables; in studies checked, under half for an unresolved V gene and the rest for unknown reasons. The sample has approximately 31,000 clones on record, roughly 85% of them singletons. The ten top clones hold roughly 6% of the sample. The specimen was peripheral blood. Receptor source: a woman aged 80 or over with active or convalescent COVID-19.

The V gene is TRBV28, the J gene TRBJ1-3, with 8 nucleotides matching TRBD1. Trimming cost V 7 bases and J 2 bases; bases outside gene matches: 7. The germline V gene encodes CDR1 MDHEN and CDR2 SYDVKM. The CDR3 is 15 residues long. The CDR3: CASTPSGGAGNTIYF. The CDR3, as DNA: TGTGCCAGCACCCCATCAGGGGGCGCTGGAAACACCATATATTTT.

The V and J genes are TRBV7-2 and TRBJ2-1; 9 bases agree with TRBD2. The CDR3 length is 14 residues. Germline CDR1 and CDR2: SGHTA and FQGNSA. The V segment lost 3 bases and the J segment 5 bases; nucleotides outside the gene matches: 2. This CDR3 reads CASSLRLADNEQFF. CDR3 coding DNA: TGTGCCAGCAGCTTGCGACTAGCGGACAATGAGCAGTTCTTC.

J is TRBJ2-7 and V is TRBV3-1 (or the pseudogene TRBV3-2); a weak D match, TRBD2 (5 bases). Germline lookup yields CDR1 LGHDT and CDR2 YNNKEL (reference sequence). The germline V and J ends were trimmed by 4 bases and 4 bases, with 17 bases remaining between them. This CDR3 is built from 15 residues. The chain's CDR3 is CASSPRGTLGYEQYF. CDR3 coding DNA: TGTGCCAGCAGCCCCCGGGGTACATTAGGATACGAGCAGTACTTC.